The 25 T cell receptor beta chains below were found in one sample sequenced in a study of spatial heterogeneity in lung cancer. Findings and limits, study-wide: The number of expanded tumor alpha and beta chains correlated with mutation number.

These receptors' antigens are unknown. TCRdb re-called the 5' RACE reads with MiXCR, one entry per CDR3 protein. Here the sample spans approximately 6,800 distinct CDR3 sequences, roughly 13% being singletons. The time point is: sample taken at primary tumor resection. Here the sequenced sample was lung tumor tissue, taken at surgery. These receptors were taken from a male donor with early-stage non-small cell lung cancer.

Judged by abundance, this clonotype is medium-sized. The rearrangement uses TRBV10-1 and TRBJ2-1; 8 bases are a match to TRBD2. The J segment lost 7 bases and the V segment lost 9 bases, leaving 14 bases of the junction unmatched. The length of the CDR3 is 15 residues. Germline V gene sequence: CDR1 WNHNN, CDR2 SYGVQD (reference sequence). CDR3 in amino acids: CARFHPGTRANEQFF. For the CDR3, the DNA is TGCGCCAGGTTTCACCCCGGGACTAGAGCAAATGAGCAGTTCTTC.

The rearrangement joins TRBV12-3 or TRBV12-4 to TRBJ2-4; TRBD1 aligns across 9 bases. The CDR3 length is 15 residues. V was pared by 6 bases and J by 0 bases, with 3 bases of the junction left unmatched. The CDR3 region is CASRPGQGAKNIQYF. The CDR3 DNA follows: TGTGCCAGCAGACCGGGACAGGGAGCCAAAAACATTCAGTACTTC.

Sample share makes this clonotype medium-sized. This rearrangement joins TRBV7-9 to TRBJ2-7; 10 bases align to TRBD2. Germline assignment: CDR1 SEHNR and CDR2 FQNEAQ (reference sequence). This CDR3 contains 14 residues. V shed 5 bases, J shed 13 bases, and the junction held 14 bases outside the gene matches. CDR3: CASSPTYPGTSVYF. The CDR3, as DNA: TGTGCCAGCAGCCCCACCTATCCCGGGACTAGCGTCTACTTC.

Relative to its sample, this clonotype is medium-sized (0.01 to 0.1%). This sequence joins TRBV20-1 and TRBJ1-6; D gene unclear. Germline V CDR1 and CDR2: DFQATT, SNEGSKA (reference sequence). Trimming stripped 3 bases from V and 10 bases from J, with 13 bases between. This CDR3 has 13 amino acids. The CDR3 loop is CSASLRPGSPLHF. The CDR3, as DNA: TGCAGTGCTAGTCTGCGGCCGGGGTCACCCCTCCACTTT.

The genes are TRBV7-2 and TRBJ2-5; the match to TRBD1 covers 7 bases. V trimming: 5 bases; J trimming: 7 bases; junction bases outside the gene matches: 13. The CDR3 sequence is 15 residues long. Per germline, CDR1 SGHTA and CDR2 FQGNSA. CDR3 loop: CASSPRRQGSGTQYF. DNA for the CDR3: TGTGCCAGCAGCCCCCGAAGACAGGGCTCAGGGACCCAGTACTTC.

This clonotype was recorded at least ten times. This chain connects TRBV6-2 or TRBV6-3 to TRBJ2-1, with 7 bases lining up with TRBD1. Germline V lookup: CDR1 MNHEY, CDR2 SVGEGT. This CDR3 contains 14 residues. J lost 7 bases, V lost 3 bases, and 6 bases had no gene match. Written as DNA, the CDR3 is TGTGCCAGCAGTTATCAGACAGGGTGGAATGAGCAGTTCTTC. Amino acids: CASSYQTGWNEQFF.

This clonotype has ten or more counts. The rearrangement joins TRBV6-1 to TRBJ2-1, with a tentative D call TRBD1 (6 bases). There are 14 residues in the CDR3. Germline V gene lookup returns CDR1 MNHNS and CDR2 SASEGT. Trimming pared 7 bases from V and 3 bases from J, leaving 13 bases between. Here the CDR3 reads CASTTLDSYNEQFF. In DNA, the CDR3 is TGTGCCAGCACAACCCTGGACAGCTACAATGAGCAGTTCTTC.

V and J are TRBV28 and TRBJ2-7; D might be TRBD2 (5 bases). This CDR3 is built from 12 residues. Germline CDR1 and CDR2: MDHEN and SYDVKM. Trimming removed 8 bases at V and 1 base at J, with 9 bases between. The CDR3 reads CASGGYSYEQYF. The CDR3 nucleotides read TGTGCCAGCGGAGGCTATTCCTACGAGCAGTACTTC.

This clonotype was detected many times. The chain uses TRBV27 and TRBJ2-7; 8 bases match TRBD1. The CDR3 runs 14 residues. J gave up 4 bases and V 6 bases, and 8 bases lay outside the gene matches. The V gene's germline CDR1 is MNHEY and CDR2 SMNVEV (reference sequence). CDR3: CASSLTGALYEQYF. Written as DNA, the CDR3 is TGTGCCAGCAGCCTGACAGGGGCACTATACGAGCAGTACTTC.

By frequency in the sample, this clonotype is medium-sized. The chain recombines TRBV20-1 with TRBJ2-3; no firm D call. The CDR3 has 18 amino acids. V dropped 1 base and J dropped 7 bases, with 27 bases sitting between them. Germline V gene lookup returns CDR1 DFQATT and CDR2 SNEGSKA (reference sequence). This CDR3 is CSARGVGRVYPDEYTQYF. The DNA for the CDR3 is TGCAGTGCTAGAGGTGTTGGCCGGGTTTACCCTGATGAGTATACGCAGTATTTT.

By share of the sample, this clonotype is medium-sized. The chain joins TRBV20-1 to TRBJ2-7; D could derive from TRBD1 or TRBD2 (5 bases each). CDR1 is DFQATT, CDR2 SNEGSKA, per germline (reference sequence). Trimming removed 4 bases at V and 11 bases at J, with 18 bases between. CDR3 length: 12 amino acids. The CDR3 nucleotides are TGCAGTGCTAACGAGGGAAGGGACGTAGAGTACTTC. This sequence encodes CSANEGRDVEYF.

This clonotype was recorded at least ten times. The chain joins TRBV28 to TRBJ2-3; 11 bases are a match to TRBD2. Germline CDR1 reads MDHEN; CDR2 reads SYDVKM. V dropped 5 bases and J dropped 8; count of bases not matched to a gene: 12. The CDR3 runs 16 residues. The CDR3 nucleotides are TGTGCCAGCAGTCCAATAAGACTAGCGGGAAGTAGTACGCAGTATTTT. This sequence encodes CASSPIRLAGSSTQYF. Using reference TRBV28 and TRBJ2-3 for the parts outside the CDR3, the full variable domain is DVKVTQSSRYLVKRTGEKVFLECVQDMDHENMFWYRQDPGLGLRLIYFSYDVKMKEKGDIPEGYSVSREKKERFSLILESASTNQTSMYLCASSPIRLAGSSTQYFGPGTRLTVL.

This clonotype was seen more than once but under ten times. V and J are TRBV14 and TRBJ2-2; either TRBD1 or TRBD2 may fit D (5 bases each). With 3 bases removed from V and 7 bases from J, the gap between germline ends came to 15 bases. The CDR3 covers 15 residues. Germline V gene data show CDR1 as SGHDN and CDR2 as FVKESK. The CDR3 loop reads CASSHPSEGLGELFF. DNA for the CDR3: TGTGCCAGCAGCCACCCCTCCGAGGGGCTCGGGGAGCTGTTTTTT.

This clonotype is classed as medium-sized (0.01 to 0.1%). The V gene is TRBV27, the J gene TRBJ1-6, with D tentatively TRBD1 (5 bases). V lost 4 bases, J lost 1 base, and 11 bases lay in between. CDR3 length: 16 residues. Germline values: CDR1 MNHEY, CDR2 SMNVEV (reference sequence). This CDR3 reads CASSWMTASYNSPLHF. DNA for the CDR3: TGTGCCAGCAGTTGGATGACAGCTTCCTATAATTCACCCCTCCACTTT.

This sequence joins TRBV29-1 and TRBJ2-3, with a tentative D call TRBD1 (6 bases). This CDR3 has 13 amino acids. V was trimmed by 5 bases and J by 2 bases, leaving 11 bases between them. From germline, CDR1 is SQVTM and CDR2 ANQGSEA. The CDR3 loop reads CSVNYRATDTQYF. CDR3 in DNA: TGCAGCGTTAATTACAGGGCCACAGATACGCAGTATTTT.

At least ten counts were recorded for this clonotype. Written as DNA, the CDR3 is TGTGCCAGCACCCCAGAGTCTGCCGGGACAGGGCCCTACAATGAGCAGTTCTTC. Residues: CASTPESAGTGPYNEQFF. The gene calls are TRBV12-3 or TRBV12-4 and TRBJ2-1; TRBD1 aligns across 9 bases. With V trimmed by 7 bases and J by 2 bases, 15 bases remained unmatched. CDR3 length: 18 residues.

Only a few counts were recorded for this clonotype. The chain recombines TRBV12-3 or TRBV12-4 with TRBJ1-1; perhaps TRBD1 as D (6 bases). The CDR3 contains 14 residues. Trimming left V 7 bases short and J 1 base short, with 13 bases between. The CDR3 bases are TGTGCCAGCACTCCGGGGGGCAGGAACACTGAAGCTTTCTTT. It specifies CASTPGGRNTEAFF.

The table lists this clonotype with many counts. The chain recombines TRBV20-1 with TRBJ2-5, with 12 positions matching TRBD2. This CDR3 comprises 15 residues. The V gene's germline CDR1 is DFQATT and CDR2 SNEGSKA (reference sequence). The trim removed 5 bases at V and 0 bases at J, leaving 4 bases unmatched. The DNA for the CDR3 is TGCAGTGCTTTACTAGCGGGGGGAAACCAAGAGACCCAGTACTTC. Translated: CSALLAGGNQETQYF.

By sample share, this clonotype is medium-sized. V and J are TRBV12-3 or TRBV12-4 and TRBJ2-1; 9 positions match TRBD2. V lost 4 bases and J lost 15; bases outside the gene matches: 10. The CDR3 is made up of 13 amino acids. The CDR3 is CASSSLLAGGVFF. CDR3 coding DNA: TGTGCCAGCAGTTCCTTATTGGCGGGAGGGGTGTTCTTC.

The genes are TRBV6-5 and TRBJ2-2; no clear D. The CDR3 runs to 13 residues. Germline values: CDR1 MNHEY, CDR2 SVGAGI. V lost 4 bases and J 7 bases, leaving 10 bases between the germline ends. For the CDR3, the DNA is TGTGCCAGCAGTTCACCAGTGCACGGGGAGCTGTTTTTT. Its protein product is CASSSPVHGELFF.

This clonotype was picked up many times. The chain has TRBV20-1 and TRBJ2-1; the D gene is possibly TRBD2 (6 bases). Germline lookup yields CDR1 DFQATT and CDR2 SNEGSKA (reference sequence). The CDR3 contains 15 residues. With 3 bases removed from V and 0 bases from J, the gap between germline ends came to 12 bases. CDR3 DNA: TGCAGTGCTAGTCGTGCGGGGAACTCCTACAATGAGCAGTTCTTC. It codes for CSASRAGNSYNEQFF.

The V gene is TRBV7-8, the J gene TRBJ2-7, with TRBD2 matching over 13 bases. From germline, CDR1 is SGHVS and CDR2 FQNEAQ. The CDR3 sequence is 16 residues long. Trimming removed 4 bases from V and 2 bases from J; junction bases left unmatched: 5. The CDR3 reads CASSSTGTSGTYEQYF. The CDR3 coding sequence is TGTGCCAGCAGCTCGACCGGGACTAGCGGGACCTACGAGCAGTACTTC. The entire variable domain, with the rest obtained from reference TRBV7-8 and TRBJ2-7, is as follows: GAGVSQSPRYKVAKRGQDVALRCDPISGHVSLFWYQQALGQGPEFLTYFQNEAQLDKSGLPSDRFFAERPEGSVSTLKIQRTQQEDSAVYLCASSSTGTSGTYEQYFGPGTRLTVT.

This clonotype was observed many times. The rearrangement joins TRBV20-1 to TRBJ2-3; 7 bases are a match to TRBD1. The V gene end was trimmed by 6 bases and the J gene end by 2 bases; junction bases not matched to a gene: 5. Germline CDR1 is DFQATT and CDR2 is SNEGSKA (reference sequence). The CDR3 is made up of 13 amino acids. CDR3 bases: TGCAGTGCGAAGGGACAGCACACAGATACGCAGTATTTT. Translation gives CSAKGQHTDTQYF.

In this sample, this clonotype is medium-sized. CDR3 loop: CSAGTPNEQFF. CDR3 in DNA: TGCAGTGCCGGGACTCCCAATGAGCAGTTCTTC. V and J are TRBV20-1 and TRBJ2-1; possible D gene TRBD2, 6 bases. The CDR3 has 11 amino acids. Trimming took 6 bases from V and 6 from J, leaving 9 bases between them. Looked up from germline, CDR1 is DFQATT and CDR2 is SNEGSKA (reference sequence).

By frequency in the sample, this clonotype is medium-sized. This CDR3 reads CASSFRVDNTEAFF. As DNA, the CDR3 is TGTGCCAGCAGTTTTAGGGTCGACAACACTGAAGCTTTCTTT. The chain links TRBV27 to TRBJ1-1, with D uncertain. Germline V gives CDR1 MNHEY, CDR2 SMNVEV (reference sequence). The CDR3 length is 14 residues. Trimming took off 3 bases at V and 2 bases at J, with 10 bases between the two ends.